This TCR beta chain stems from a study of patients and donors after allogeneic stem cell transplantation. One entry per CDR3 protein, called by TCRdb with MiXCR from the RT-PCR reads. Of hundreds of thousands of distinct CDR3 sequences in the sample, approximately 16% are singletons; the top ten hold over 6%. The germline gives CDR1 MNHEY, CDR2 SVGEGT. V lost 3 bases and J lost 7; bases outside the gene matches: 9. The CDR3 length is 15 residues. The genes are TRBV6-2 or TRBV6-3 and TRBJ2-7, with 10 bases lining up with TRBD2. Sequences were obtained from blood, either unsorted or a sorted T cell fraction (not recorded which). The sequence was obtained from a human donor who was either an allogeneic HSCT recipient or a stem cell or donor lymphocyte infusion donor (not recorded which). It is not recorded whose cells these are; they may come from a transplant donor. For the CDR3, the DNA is TGTGCCAGCAGTTATCTAGCGGGAGTGAGCGGAGAGCAGTACTTC. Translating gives CASSYLAGVSGEQYF.